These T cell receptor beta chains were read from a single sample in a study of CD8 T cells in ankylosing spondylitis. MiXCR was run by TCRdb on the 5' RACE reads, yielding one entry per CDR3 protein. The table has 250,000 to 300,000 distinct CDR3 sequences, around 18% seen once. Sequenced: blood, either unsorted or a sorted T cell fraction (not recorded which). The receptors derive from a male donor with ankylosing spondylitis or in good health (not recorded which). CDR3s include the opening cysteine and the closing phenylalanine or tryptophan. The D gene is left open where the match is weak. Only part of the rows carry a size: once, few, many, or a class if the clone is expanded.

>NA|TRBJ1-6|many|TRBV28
TGTGCCAGCAGTTCCATCACAGGGACCTTTAATTCACCCCTCCACTTT
CASSSITGTFNSPLHF
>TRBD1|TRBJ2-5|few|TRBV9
TGTGCCAGCAGCGCAACACAGGGGGCAGCGAAGGAGACCCAGTACTTC
CASSATQGAAKETQYF
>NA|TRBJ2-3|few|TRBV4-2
TGTGCCAGCAGCCAAGCGGGGGAAGGGGCAGATACGCAGTATTTT
CASSQAGEGADTQYF
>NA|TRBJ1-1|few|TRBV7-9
TGTGCCAGCCGCTTGGCAGGGAACACTGAAGCTTTCTTT
CASRLAGNTEAFF
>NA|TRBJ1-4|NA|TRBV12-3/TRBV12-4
TGTACCAGCATCGCGACAGATAATGAAAAACTGTTTTTT
CTSIATDNEKLFF
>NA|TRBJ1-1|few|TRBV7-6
TGTGCCAGCAGCTTAAACAGCGTCACTGAAGCTTTCTTT
CASSLNSVTEAFF
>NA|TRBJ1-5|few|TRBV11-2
TGTGCCAGCAGCAGGGATTATAGCAATCAGCCCCAGCATTTT
CASSRDYSNQPQHF
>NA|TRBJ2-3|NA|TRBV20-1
TGCAGTGCCCCTTTGGCGGGGGCGGTCCCAGATACGCAGTATTTT
CSAPLAGAVPDTQYF
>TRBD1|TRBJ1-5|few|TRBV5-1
TGCGCCAGCAGCCCTTCTCCAGGGGGCGGCCAGCCCCAGCATTTT
CASSPSPGGGQPQHF
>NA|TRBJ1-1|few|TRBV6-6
TGTGCCAGCAGTTACACTCAGGGCACTGAAGCTTTCTTT
CASSYTQGTEAFF
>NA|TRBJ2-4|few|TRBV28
TGTGCCAGCAGCAACTCGGGAAACATTCAGTACTTC
CASSNSGNIQYF
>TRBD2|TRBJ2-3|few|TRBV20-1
TGCAGTGCCAGTACTAGCGGGGGGCTCACAGATACGCAGTATTTT
CSASTSGGLTDTQYF
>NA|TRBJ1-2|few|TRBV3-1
TGTGCCAGCAGCCAAGGGGTGGGCCGGGGTGACTATGGCTACACCTTC
CASSQGVGRGDYGYTF
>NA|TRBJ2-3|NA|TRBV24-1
TGTGCCACCAGTTCCAGGGGCGATCGCACAGATACGCAGTATTTT
CATSSRGDRTDTQYF
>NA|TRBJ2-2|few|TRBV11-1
TGTGCCAGCAGCTTAGTGGCAGGGCGATGGAAAAACACCGGGGAGCTGTTTTTT
CASSLVAGRWKNTGELFF
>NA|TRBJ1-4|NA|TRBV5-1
TGCGCCAGCAGCTTGGAGGGCAGGGCTGAAAAACTGTTTTTT
CASSLEGRAEKLFF
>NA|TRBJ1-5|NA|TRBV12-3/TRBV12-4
TGTGCCAGCAGTTTTTATCCGCTTAATCAGCCCCAGCATTTT
CASSFYPLNQPQHF
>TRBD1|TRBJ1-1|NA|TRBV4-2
TGTGCCAGCAGCCAAGATCCCATGGGCAGGGGGCGTGAAGCTTTCTTT
CASSQDPMGRGREAFF
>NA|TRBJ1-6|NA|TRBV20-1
TGCAGTGTTGGCCGGGACATGAATTCACCCCTCCACTTT
CSVGRDMNSPLHF
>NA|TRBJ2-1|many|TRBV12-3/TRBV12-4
TGTGCCAGCAGCCCTAACAGGGATTACAATGAGCAGTTCTTC
CASSPNRDYNEQFF
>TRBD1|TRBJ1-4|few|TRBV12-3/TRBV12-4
TGTGCCAGCACCTTCGGGGACAGGATTAATGAAAAACTGTTTTTT
CASTFGDRINEKLFF
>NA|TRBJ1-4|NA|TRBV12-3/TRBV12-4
TGTGCCAGCAGTTTGGCAGGGGACGGCGAAAAACTGTTTTTT
CASSLAGDGEKLFF
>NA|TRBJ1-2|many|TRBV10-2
TGCGCCAGCAGTGACAGGGCCGCCTATGGCTACACCTTC
CASSDRAAYGYTF
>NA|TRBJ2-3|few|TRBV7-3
TGTGCCAGCAGCCTACGCTCGGGCGCAGATACGCAGTATTTT
CASSLRSGADTQYF
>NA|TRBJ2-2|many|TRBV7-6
TGTGCCAGCAGCCAGGGACAGAACACCGGGGAGCTGTTTTTT
CASSQGQNTGELFF
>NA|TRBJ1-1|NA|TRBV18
TGTGCCAGCTCACCAAGCAGCCCCAGCACTGAAGCTTTCTTT
CASSPSSPSTEAFF
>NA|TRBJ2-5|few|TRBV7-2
TGTGCCAGCAGCTTAGACGTACGGGAGACCCAGTACTTC
CASSLDVRETQYF
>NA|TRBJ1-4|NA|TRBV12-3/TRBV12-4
TGTGCCAGCGGCATACGGGGAATTGGGGAAAAACTGTTTTTT
CASGIRGIGEKLFF
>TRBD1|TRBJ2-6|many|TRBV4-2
TGTGCCAGCAGCCCCAGTACAGGGGACGGGGCCAACGTCCTGACTTTC
CASSPSTGDGANVLTF
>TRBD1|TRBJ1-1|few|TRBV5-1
TGCGCCAGCCAGGTGGGCAGGGGGAACGCTGAAGCTTTCTTT
CASQVGRGNAEAFF
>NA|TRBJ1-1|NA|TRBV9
TGTGCCAGCAGCGTAGACAACGGTCGTGGAGGGCCCCTGAACACTGAAGCTTTCTTT
CASSVDNGRGGPLNTEAFF
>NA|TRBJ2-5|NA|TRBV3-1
TGTGCCAGCAGCCAAGGGTCGGAGACCCAGTACTTC
CASSQGSETQYF
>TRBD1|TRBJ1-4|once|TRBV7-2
TGTGCCAGCACTCCCCGACAGGGGGATGAAAAACTGTTTTTT
CASTPRQGDEKLFF
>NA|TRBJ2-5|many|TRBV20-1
TGCAGTGCTATGAGGGGGACACCTATAGAGACCCAGTACTTC
CSAMRGTPIETQYF
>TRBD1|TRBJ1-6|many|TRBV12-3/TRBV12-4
TGTGCCAGCAGTTTAGCCGGGACAGGGATTTCACCCCTCCACTTT
CASSLAGTGISPLHF
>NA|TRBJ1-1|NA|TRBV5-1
TGCGCCAGCAGAGGGAGGGTCTTGAACACTGAAGCTTTCTTT
CASRGRVLNTEAFF
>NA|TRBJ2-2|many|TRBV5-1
TGCGCCAGCAGCTCCACAGGGTTCACCGGGGAGCTGTTTTTT
CASSSTGFTGELFF
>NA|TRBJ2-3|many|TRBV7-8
TGTGCCAGCAGCTTAGGAGGGGCTTCCCAAGATACGCAGTATTTT
CASSLGGASQDTQYF
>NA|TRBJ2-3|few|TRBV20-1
TGCAGTCTCACAGGGCCCCCAGATACGCAGTATTTT
CSLTGPPDTQYF
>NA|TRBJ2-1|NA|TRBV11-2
TGTGCCAGCAGCTTAGAATCGACAAACAATGAGCAGTTCTTC
CASSLESTNNEQFF
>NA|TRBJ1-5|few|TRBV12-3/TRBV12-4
TGTGCCAGCAGTCCTGACGGGGGTGGACAGCCCCAGCATTTT
CASSPDGGGQPQHF
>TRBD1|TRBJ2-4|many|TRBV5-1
TGCGCCAGCAGCCGCTCACCAGGGGGCAGGGACATTCAGTACTTC
CASSRSPGGRDIQYF
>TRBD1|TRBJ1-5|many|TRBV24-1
TGTGCCACTGGGACAGTCCAGCCCCAGCATTTT
CATGTVQPQHF
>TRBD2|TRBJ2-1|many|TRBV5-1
TGCGCCAGCAGTCTGGCGAGCGGGGGCAATGAGCAGTTCTTC
CASSLASGGNEQFF
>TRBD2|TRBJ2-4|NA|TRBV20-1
TGCAGTGCTAACCTGCCGACTAGCGGGAGGGGAAACATTCAGTACTTC
CSANLPTSGRGNIQYF
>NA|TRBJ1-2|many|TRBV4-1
TGCGCCAGCAGCCCTCTGGGGGGAGCCTATGGCTACACCTTC
CASSPLGGAYGYTF
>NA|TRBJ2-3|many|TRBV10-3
TGTGCCATCAGTGAGTCATCTGGGGATACGCAGTATTTT
CAISESSGDTQYF
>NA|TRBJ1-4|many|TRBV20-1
TGCAGTGCCCGCCTCGGGCCTAATGAAAAACTGTTTTTT
CSARLGPNEKLFF
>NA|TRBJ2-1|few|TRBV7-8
TGTGCCAGCAGCTTAGCGCAAAGGTTGTATGAGCAGTTCTTC
CASSLAQRLYEQFF
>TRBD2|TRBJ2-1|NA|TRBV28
TGTGCCACCTCCGGGACTAGCGGGAAGGGCTTAGAAAATGAGCAGTTCTTC
CATSGTSGKGLENEQFF
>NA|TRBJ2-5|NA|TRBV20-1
TGCAGTGCTAGAGATCAATGGCTCAGGGATGGGGAGACCCAGTACTTC
CSARDQWLRDGETQYF